A selection of T cell receptor beta chains follows, all from one sample in a study of response to subunit inactivated influenza vaccine. TCRdb independently ran MiXCR on the RT-PCR reads; one entry per CDR3 protein. The table shows around 790,000 distinct CDR3 sequences, with 21% occurring only once. The material sequenced was PBMCs from blood, taken 5 to 6 days after vaccination. Source of these receptors: a man in his fifties who received an inactivated influenza vaccine. The CDR3 runs from the conserved cysteine through the conserved F or W. Each record gives: J gene, D gene, clone size, V gene, CDR3 protein, CDR3 DNA. A D gene is named only where the DNA matches it firmly. A row's size may be missing; if present it is once, few, many or a size class.

j_call: TRBJ2-7
d_call: TRBD2
clone_size: NA
v_call: TRBV2
cdr3_aa: CASRPSGRFYEQYF
cdr3_nt: TGTGCCAGCCGACCTAGCGGGAGATTCTACGAGCAGTACTTC

j_call: TRBJ1-3
d_call: NA
clone_size: few
v_call: TRBV27
cdr3_aa: CASKYGSGNTIYF
cdr3_nt: TGTGCCAGCAAGTATGGGTCTGGAAACACCATATATTTT

j_call: TRBJ2-1
d_call: NA
clone_size: many
v_call: TRBV5-1
cdr3_aa: CASSLDMASYNEQFF
cdr3_nt: TGCGCCAGCAGCTTGGACATGGCGTCCTACAATGAGCAGTTCTTC

j_call: TRBJ2-7
d_call: NA
clone_size: NA
v_call: TRBV7-9
cdr3_aa: CASGAAWEQYF
cdr3_nt: TGTGCCAGCGGGGCAGCCTGGGAGCAGTACTTC

j_call: TRBJ2-7
d_call: TRBD2
clone_size: NA
v_call: TRBV19
cdr3_aa: CASSIGRLAGTSSYEQYF
cdr3_nt: TGTGCCAGTAGTATAGGCCGACTAGCGGGGACCTCCTCCTACGAGCAGTACTTC

j_call: TRBJ1-2
d_call: NA
clone_size: NA
v_call: TRBV13
cdr3_aa: CASSFQSLPMSGYTF
cdr3_nt: TGTGCCAGCAGCTTCCAAAGCCTCCCTATGTCCGGCTACACCTTC

j_call: TRBJ1-1
d_call: NA
clone_size: NA
v_call: TRBV5-1
cdr3_aa: CASSLASITGANTEAFF
cdr3_nt: TGCGCCAGCAGCTTGGCAAGTATAACAGGAGCGAACACTGAAGCTTTCTTT

j_call: TRBJ2-6
d_call: NA
clone_size: NA
v_call: TRBV6-1
cdr3_aa: CASSSRSSGANVLTF
cdr3_nt: TGTGCCAGCAGCTCCAGGAGCTCTGGGGCCAACGTCCTGACTTTC

j_call: TRBJ1-2
d_call: NA
clone_size: NA
v_call: TRBV4-3
cdr3_aa: CASSQDALPGAHGYTF
cdr3_nt: TGCGCCAGCAGCCAAGATGCCCTGCCAGGGGCTCACGGCTACACCTTC

j_call: TRBJ2-5
d_call: NA
clone_size: NA
v_call: TRBV20-1
cdr3_aa: CSARATGTETQYF
cdr3_nt: TGCAGTGCTAGGGCGACAGGAACGGAGACCCAGTACTTC

j_call: TRBJ2-5
d_call: TRBD1
clone_size: few
v_call: TRBV7-9
cdr3_aa: CASSFRQGIQETQYF
cdr3_nt: TGTGCCAGCAGCTTCAGACAGGGGATCCAAGAGACCCAGTACTTC

j_call: TRBJ2-2
d_call: NA
clone_size: NA
v_call: TRBV30
cdr3_aa: CAWSVRLGELFF
cdr3_nt: TGTGCCTGGAGTGTGCGGCTAGGGGAGCTGTTTTTT

j_call: TRBJ2-3
d_call: TRBD2
clone_size: NA
v_call: TRBV28
cdr3_aa: CAAAPLPFSGSRFGTQYF
cdr3_nt: TGTGCCGCCGCCCCGCTACCTTTTAGCGGGTCTAGATTTGGTACGCAGTATTTT